This paragraph covers one TCR beta chain sequence. The germline CDR1 and CDR2 sequences are SNHLY and FYNNEI. This CDR3 has 16 residues. V lost 5 bases, J lost 3 bases, and 18 bases lay in between. The data were taken from a study of technical replicates of blood from several donors. TCRdb's table, derived via immunoSEQ multiplex PCR, lists solely in-frame clones and lacks some. The table includes approximately 65,000 clones, 86% detected once. The TCR originated in a human donor in good health. Some clones in this sample may be carry-over from other donors' samples. Input material: PBMCs. The V gene is TRBV2, the J gene TRBJ2-3; tentative D call: TRBD2 (6 bases). For the CDR3, the DNA is TGTGCCAGCAGTCCCCGGCTAGCGAGGATAACAGATACGCAGTATTTT. Translated, it gives CASSPRLARITDTQYF.